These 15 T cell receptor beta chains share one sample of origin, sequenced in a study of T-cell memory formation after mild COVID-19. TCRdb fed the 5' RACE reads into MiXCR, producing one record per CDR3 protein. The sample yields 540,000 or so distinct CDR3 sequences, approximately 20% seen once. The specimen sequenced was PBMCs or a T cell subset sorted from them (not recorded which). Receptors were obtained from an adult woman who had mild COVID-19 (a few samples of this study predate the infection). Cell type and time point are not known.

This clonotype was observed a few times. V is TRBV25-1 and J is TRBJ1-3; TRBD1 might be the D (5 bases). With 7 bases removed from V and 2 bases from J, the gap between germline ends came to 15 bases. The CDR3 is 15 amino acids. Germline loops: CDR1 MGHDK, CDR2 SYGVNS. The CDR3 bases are TGTGCCAGCACCGAGACAGTCTCTACTGGAAACACCATATATTTT. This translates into CASTETVSTGNTIYF.

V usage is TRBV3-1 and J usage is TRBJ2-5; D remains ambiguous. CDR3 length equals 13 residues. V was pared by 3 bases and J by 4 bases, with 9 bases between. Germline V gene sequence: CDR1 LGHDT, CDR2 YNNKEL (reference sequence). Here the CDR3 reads CASSHDSGETQYF. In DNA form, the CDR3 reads TGTGCCAGCAGCCATGATTCGGGAGAGACCCAGTACTTC.

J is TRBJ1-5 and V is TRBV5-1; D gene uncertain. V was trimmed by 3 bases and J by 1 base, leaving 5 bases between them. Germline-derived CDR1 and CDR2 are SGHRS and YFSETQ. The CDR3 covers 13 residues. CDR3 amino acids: CASSSASNQPQHF. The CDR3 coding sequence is TGCGCCAGCAGCTCGGCAAGCAATCAGCCCCAGCATTTT. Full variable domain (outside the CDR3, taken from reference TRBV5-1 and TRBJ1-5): KAGVTQTPRYLIKTRGQQVTLSCSPISGHRSVSWYQQTPGQGLQFLFEYFSETQRNKGNFPGRFSGRQFSNSRSEMNVSTLELGDSALYLCASSSASNQPQHFGDGTRLSIL.

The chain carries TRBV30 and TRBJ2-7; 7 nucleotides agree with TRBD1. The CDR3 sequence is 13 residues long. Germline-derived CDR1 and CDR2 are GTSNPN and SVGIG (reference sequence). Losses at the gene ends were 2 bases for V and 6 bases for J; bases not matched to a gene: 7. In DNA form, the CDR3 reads TGTGCCTGGAGTCATAGAGGGGACAGCGAGCAGTACTTC. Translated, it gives CAWSHRGDSEQYF.

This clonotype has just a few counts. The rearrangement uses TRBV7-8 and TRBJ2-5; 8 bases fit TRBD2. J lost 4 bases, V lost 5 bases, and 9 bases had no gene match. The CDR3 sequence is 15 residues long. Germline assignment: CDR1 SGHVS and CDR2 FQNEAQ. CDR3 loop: CASSVSGDPAETQYF. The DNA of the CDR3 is TGTGCCAGCAGCGTTAGCGGGGACCCGGCAGAGACCCAGTACTTC.

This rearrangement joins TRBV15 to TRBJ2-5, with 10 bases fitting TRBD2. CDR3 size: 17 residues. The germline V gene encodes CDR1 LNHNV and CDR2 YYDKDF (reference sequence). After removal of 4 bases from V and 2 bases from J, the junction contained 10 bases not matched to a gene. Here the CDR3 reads CATSIKIAGGTQETQYF. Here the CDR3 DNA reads TGTGCCACCAGCATCAAGATAGCGGGAGGCACACAAGAGACCCAGTACTTC. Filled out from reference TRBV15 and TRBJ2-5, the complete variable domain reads DAMVIQNPRYQVTQFGKPVTLSCSQTLNHNVMYWYQQKSSQAPKLLFHYYDKDFNNEADTPDNFQSRRPNTSFCFLDIRSPGLGDTAMYLCATSIKIAGGTQETQYFGPGTRLLVL.

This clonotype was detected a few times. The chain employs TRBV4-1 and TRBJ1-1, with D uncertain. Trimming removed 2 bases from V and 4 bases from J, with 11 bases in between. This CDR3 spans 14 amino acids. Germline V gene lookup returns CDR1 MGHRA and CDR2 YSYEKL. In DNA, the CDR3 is TGCGCCAGCAGCCAACCCTTGGGGAGCACTGAAGCTTTCTTT. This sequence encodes CASSQPLGSTEAFF.

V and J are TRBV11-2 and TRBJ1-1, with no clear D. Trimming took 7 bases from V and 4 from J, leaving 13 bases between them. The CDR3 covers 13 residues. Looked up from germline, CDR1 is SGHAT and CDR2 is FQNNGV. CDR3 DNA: TGTGCCAGCACCCTGGACCCGGCCACTGAAGCTTTCTTT. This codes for CASTLDPATEAFF.

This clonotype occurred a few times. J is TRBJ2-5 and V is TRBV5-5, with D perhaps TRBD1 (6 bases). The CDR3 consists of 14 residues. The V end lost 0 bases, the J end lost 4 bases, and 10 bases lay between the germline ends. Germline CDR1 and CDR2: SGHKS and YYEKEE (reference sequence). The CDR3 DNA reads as TGTGCCAGCAGCTTGGAGGGGGACGGAGAGACCCAGTACTTC. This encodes CASSLEGDGETQYF.

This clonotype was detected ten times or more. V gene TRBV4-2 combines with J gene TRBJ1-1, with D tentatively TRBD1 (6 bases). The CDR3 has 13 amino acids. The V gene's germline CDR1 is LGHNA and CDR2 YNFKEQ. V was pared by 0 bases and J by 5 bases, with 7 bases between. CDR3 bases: TGTGCCAGCAGCCAAGAACAGGGAACTGAAGCTTTCTTT. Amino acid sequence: CASSQEQGTEAFF.

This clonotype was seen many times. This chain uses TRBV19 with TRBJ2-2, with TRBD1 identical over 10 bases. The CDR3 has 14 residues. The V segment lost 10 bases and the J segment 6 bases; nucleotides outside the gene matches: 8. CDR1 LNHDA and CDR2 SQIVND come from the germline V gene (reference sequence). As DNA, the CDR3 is TGTGCCACTCGTGGGACAGGGGTCGCCGGGGAGCTGTTTTTT. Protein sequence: CATRGTGVAGELFF. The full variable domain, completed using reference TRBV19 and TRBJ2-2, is DGGITQSPKYLFRKEGQNVTLSCEQNLNHDAMYWYRQDPGQGLRLIYYSQIVNDFQKGDIAEGYSVSREKKESFPLTVTSAQKNPTAFYLCATRGTGVAGELFFGEGSRLTVL.

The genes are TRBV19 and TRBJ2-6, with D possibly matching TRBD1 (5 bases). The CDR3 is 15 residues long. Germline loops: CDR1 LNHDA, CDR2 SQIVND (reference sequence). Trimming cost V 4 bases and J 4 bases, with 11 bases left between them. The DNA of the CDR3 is TGTGCCAGTAGTACCCAAGGGGCCGGGGCCAACGTCCTGACTTTC. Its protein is CASSTQGAGANVLTF. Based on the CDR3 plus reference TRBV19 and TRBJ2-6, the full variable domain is DGGITQSPKYLFRKEGQNVTLSCEQNLNHDAMYWYRQDPGQGLRLIYYSQIVNDFQKGDIAEGYSVSREKKESFPLTVTSAQKNPTAFYLCASSTQGAGANVLTFGAGSRLTVL.

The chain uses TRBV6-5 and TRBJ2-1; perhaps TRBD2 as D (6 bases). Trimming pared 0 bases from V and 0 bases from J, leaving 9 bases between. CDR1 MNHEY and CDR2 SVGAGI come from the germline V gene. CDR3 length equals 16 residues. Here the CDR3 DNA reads TGTGCCAGCAGTTACTCGGACGGGAGCTCCTACAATGAGCAGTTCTTC. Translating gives CASSYSDGSSYNEQFF.

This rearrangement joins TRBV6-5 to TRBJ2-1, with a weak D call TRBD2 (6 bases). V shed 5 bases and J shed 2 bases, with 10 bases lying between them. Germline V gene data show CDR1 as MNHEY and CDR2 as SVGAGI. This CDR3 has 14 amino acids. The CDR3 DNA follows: TGTGCCAGCAGTACCGGGGGAACCTACAATGAGCAGTTCTTC. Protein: CASSTGGTYNEQFF.

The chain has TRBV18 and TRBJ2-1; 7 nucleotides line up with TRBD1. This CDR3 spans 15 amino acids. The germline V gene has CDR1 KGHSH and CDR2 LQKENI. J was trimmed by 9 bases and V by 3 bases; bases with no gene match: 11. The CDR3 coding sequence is TGTGCCAGCTCACCCAGTAGGGGGCTCTATATTGAGCAGTTCTTC. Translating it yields CASSPSRGLYIEQFF.